The 18 T cell receptor beta chains listed next were all sequenced from one sample in a study of CD8 T cells in ankylosing spondylitis (dated by TCRdb to about 2017). To prepare the library, 5' RACE was applied. TCRdb records Illumina HiSeq 2500 as the sequencer. TCRdb reanalyzed the raw reads on its own, using fastp at Q25 for trimming and MiXCR for clone calling, and kept in-frame beta chains. For every CDR3 protein sequence, its rows merge into one entry that carries the most common genes and DNA. The sample profile shows 290,000 or so distinct CDR3 sequences; under 25% of them were found once. The leading ten clones occupy roughly 3.6% of the sample. Sequencing was done on a sample of blood, either unsorted or a sorted T cell fraction (not recorded which). The receptors were sampled from a female donor with ankylosing spondylitis or in good health (not recorded which).

The rearrangement joins TRBV20-1 to TRBJ2-7; a possible D gene is TRBD2 (5 bases). CDR3 length equals 13 residues. The germline CDR1 and CDR2 sequences are DFQATT and SNEGSKA (reference sequence). CDR3 loop: CSAEVPGKREQYF. CDR3 bases: TGCAGCGCCGAAGTTCCGGGGAAAAGGGAGCAGTACTTC.

The chain carries TRBV5-5 and TRBJ2-3; D is unresolved. The CDR3 sequence is 12 residues long. Germline V gene lookup returns CDR1 SGHKS and CDR2 YYEKEE (reference sequence). The V end was cut by 3 bases, the J end by 4 bases, with 6 bases between. Here the CDR3 DNA reads TGTGCCAGCAGCTCCCGGGCAGATACGCAGTATTTT. Translating gives CASSSRADTQYF.

The chain couples TRBV20-1 to TRBJ2-3; either TRBD1 or TRBD2 may supply D (5 bases each). The CDR3 loop spans 14 amino acids. Germline V gives CDR1 DFQATT, CDR2 SNEGSKA (reference sequence). Deletions cut 1 base from V and 3 bases from J, with 11 bases between. Here the CDR3 DNA reads TGCAGTGCTAGAGGGGACCCCCGGACAGATACGCAGTATTTT. This encodes CSARGDPRTDTQYF.

This clonotype showed up just a few times. The V gene is TRBV24-1, the J gene TRBJ2-7; 7 nucleotides match TRBD1. Germline CDR1 is KGHDR and CDR2 is SFDVKD. The CDR3 is 15 amino acids. The V segment lost 3 bases and the J segment 3 bases; nucleotides outside the gene matches: 7. The CDR3 spells CATSDARQGYYEQYF. The CDR3 nucleotides read TGTGCCACCAGTGATGCCAGACAGGGATACTACGAGCAGTACTTC.

V gene TRBV6-2 or TRBV6-3 combines with J gene TRBJ2-1; D might be TRBD2 (5 bases). This CDR3 spans 12 amino acids. CDR1 MNHEY and CDR2 SVGEGT come from the germline V gene. The V end was cut by 6 bases, the J end by 14 bases, with 17 bases between. This chain's CDR3 is CASRDSPLGEFF. The CDR3 DNA sequence: TGTGCCAGCAGGGACTCCCCGTTGGGTGAGTTCTTC.

This clonotype was found a few times. The rearrangement uses TRBV20-1 and TRBJ2-3; D is ambiguous. The germline CDR1 and CDR2 sequences are DFQATT and SNEGSKA (reference sequence). Trimming removed 4 bases from V and 1 base from J, with 15 bases in between. The CDR3 extends over 15 amino acids. As DNA, the CDR3 is TGCAGTGCTACGGCCCCCCCCCCGGGCACAGATACGCAGTATTTT. Its translation: CSATAPPPGTDTQYF.

The chain couples TRBV5-1 to TRBJ2-2; TRBD1 matches at 8 bases. The germline CDR1 and CDR2 sequences are SGHRS and YFSETQ. The V gene end was trimmed by 0 bases and the J gene end by 3 bases; junction bases not matched to a gene: 1. This CDR3 spans 15 amino acids. The CDR3 coding sequence is TGCGCCAGCAGCTTGGGCAGGGGGCACACCGGGGAGCTGTTTTTT. Its protein is CASSLGRGHTGELFF.

This clonotype was seen only a few times. V and J are TRBV6-2 or TRBV6-3 and TRBJ2-1; 9 bases fit TRBD2. Germline lookup yields CDR1 MNHEY and CDR2 SVGEGT. This CDR3 spans 15 amino acids. Germline trimming cut 0 bases from V and 8 bases from J; bases unmatched to any gene: 5. Here the CDR3 DNA reads TGTGCCAGCAGTTACTCGAGGCGGGAGGGCCATGAGCAGTTCTTC. Protein sequence: CASSYSRREGHEQFF.

J is TRBJ1-2 and V is TRBV6-5; no reliable D call. The V end was cut by 4 bases, the J end by 3 bases, with 12 bases between. The CDR3 consists of 14 residues. Germline CDR1 is MNHEY and CDR2 is SVGAGI. In DNA form, the CDR3 reads TGTGCCAGCAGTTTCGTAGGGAGGGACTATGGCTACACCTTC. Protein product: CASSFVGRDYGYTF.

The chain couples TRBV30 to TRBJ1-1; D gene ambiguous. V gave up 0 bases and J gave up 12 bases, with 17 bases separating them. CDR3 length equals 13 residues. Germline V gives CDR1 GTSNPN, CDR2 SVGIG (reference sequence). CDR3 region: CAWSVAGNVKPFF. As DNA, the CDR3 is TGTGCCTGGAGTGTGGCGGGGAACGTGAAACCTTTCTTT.

This clonotype was counted a few times. The chain uses TRBV5-1 and TRBJ2-1, with TRBD2 matching over 8 bases. The CDR3 covers 16 residues. CDR1 SGHRS and CDR2 YFSETQ come from the germline V gene. J gave up 8 bases and V 6 bases, and 16 bases lay outside the gene matches. CDR3 loop: CASTLGAAGARYEQFF. In DNA form, the CDR3 reads TGCGCCAGCACCCTGGGTGCAGCGGGAGCCCGGTATGAGCAGTTCTTC.

The chain joins TRBV6-5 to TRBJ1-2; a possible D gene is TRBD1 (5 bases). Germline-derived CDR1 and CDR2 are MNHEY and SVGAGI. Trimming removed 3 bases at V and 6 bases at J, with 14 bases between. The CDR3 is made up of 14 amino acids. CDR3 residues: CASSYGGIGHGYTF. CDR3 in DNA: TGTGCCAGCAGTTATGGGGGTATTGGGCATGGCTACACCTTC.

The chain couples TRBV10-3 to TRBJ2-7; 8 bases are shared with TRBD2. The CDR3 consists of 14 residues. Trimming at V came to 8 bases and at J to 2 bases, leaving 8 bases not matched to a gene. Germline V gives CDR1 ENHRY, CDR2 SYGVKD. This CDR3 reads CAISEPGGTYEQYF. In DNA form, the CDR3 reads TGTGCCATCTCCGAACCGGGGGGGACCTACGAGCAGTACTTC.

The chain combines TRBV7-6 with TRBJ2-5; D is unresolved. Trimming cost V 8 bases and J 4 bases, with 8 bases left between them. The CDR3 is 11 amino acids. Germline V CDR1 and CDR2: SGHVS, FNYEAQ. The CDR3 nucleotides read TGTGCCAGCGGGGTTCGAGAGACCCAGTACTTC. The encoded protein is CASGVRETQYF.

This clonotype showed up many times. V and J are TRBV29-1 and TRBJ1-2; possibly TRBD1 for D (6 bases). Between the trimmed V and J ends, which lost 4 bases and 5 bases, there was a span of 17 bases. The germline CDR1 and CDR2 sequences are SQVTM and ANQGSEA. This CDR3 is 14 amino acids long. This CDR3 is CSVVEGGSSYGYTF. CDR3 nucleotides: TGCAGCGTTGTAGAAGGGGGATCGTCATATGGCTACACCTTC.

CDR3 region: CSAPLAGGNRELFF. The CDR3 DNA reads as TGCAGTGCTCCTCTAGCGGGAGGGAACCGGGAGCTGTTTTTT. The chain joins TRBV20-1 to TRBJ2-2; 12 nucleotides line up with TRBD2. This CDR3 region has 14 residues. From germline, CDR1 is DFQATT and CDR2 SNEGSKA (reference sequence). V trimming: 5 bases; J trimming: 9 bases; junction bases outside the gene matches: 7.

The chain links TRBV25-1 to TRBJ2-2; D ambiguous. Trimming left V 4 bases short and J 5 bases short, with 8 bases between. Per the germline V gene, CDR1 is MGHDK and CDR2 is SYGVNS. This CDR3 region has 13 residues. Here the CDR3 reads CASSAIPTGELFF. The CDR3 bases are TGTGCCAGCAGTGCGATTCCAACCGGGGAGCTGTTTTTT. Combining the CDR3 with reference TRBV25-1 and TRBJ2-2 gives the whole variable domain EADIYQTPRYLVIGTGKKITLECSQTMGHDKMYWYQQDPGMELHLIHYSYGVNSTEKGDLSSESTVSRIRTEHFPLTLESARPSHTSQYLCASSAIPTGELFFGEGSRLTVL.

In this sample, this clonotype turned up many times. The V and J genes are TRBV12-3 or TRBV12-4 and TRBJ1-1; D is uncertain. V dropped 6 bases and J dropped 2 bases, with 10 bases sitting between them. The CDR3 has 13 residues. In DNA form, the CDR3 reads TGTGCCAGCAGACATCAGAAAAACACTGAAGCTTTCTTT. Translated, it gives CASRHQKNTEAFF.